What follows are 9 T cell receptor beta chains derived from one specimen sequenced in a study of CD8+ T cells in alopecia areata. RNA, once extracted, was reverse transcribed into cDNA for use as the sequencing template. Here immunoSEQ multiplex PCR was the method, and the copy in TCRdb shows in-frame clones only, minus some. Among 75,000 to 85,000 clones listed, around 66% were seen once. Treatment given: oral pan-JAK inhibitor, 5-10 mg twice daily. Material: CD8+ T cells sorted from blood, obtained at week 24, from a patient treated with tofacitinib. The receptor set was obtained from a human donor with alopecia areata.

This clone came up once. V is TRBV30 and J is TRBJ2-1; D gene uncertain. CDR1 is GTSNPN, CDR2 SVGIG, per germline (reference sequence). The CDR3 spans 13 residues. V shed 3 bases and J shed 3 bases, with 9 bases lying between them. CDR3 loop: CAWRENLYNEQFF. DNA for the CDR3: TGTGCCTGGAGGGAGAACCTCTACAATGAGCAGTTCTTC.

V gene TRBV7-2 combines with J gene TRBJ2-2; 10 nucleotides agree with TRBD2. Germline V gene sequence: CDR1 SGHTA, CDR2 FQGNSA. The CDR3 is 16 amino acids. Germline trimming cut 2 bases from V and 4 bases from J; bases unmatched to any gene: 4. Here the CDR3 DNA reads TGTGCCAGCAGCTTACTAGCGGGAGTAGTCACCGGGGAGCTGTTTTTT. Translated, it gives CASSLLAGVVTGELFF.

This chain joins TRBV4-2 and TRBJ2-1; 9 bases align to TRBD2. The germline V gene has CDR1 LGHNA and CDR2 YNFKEQ. The CDR3 spans 17 residues. V gave up 0 bases and J gave up 3 bases; unmatched junction bases: 6. As DNA, the CDR3 is TGTGCCAGCAGCCAAGATCTAACAGCGGGAGGCTACAATGAGCAGTTCTTC. Translated: CASSQDLTAGGYNEQFF.

This rearrangement joins TRBV30 to TRBJ1-5; D is unresolved. This CDR3 has 19 residues. Germline CDR1 GTSNPN, CDR2 SVGIG (reference sequence). V was trimmed by 1 base and J by 1 base, leaving 23 bases between them. The CDR3 bases are TGTGCCTGGAGTGGACGCATACCGGGCCTTAGGGCAAGCAATCAGCCCCAGCATTTT. It codes for CAWSGRIPGLRASNQPQHF.

The chain has TRBV7-3 and TRBJ2-1; 15 bases agree with TRBD2. Losses at the gene ends were 5 bases for V and 9 bases for J; bases not matched to a gene: 8. Germline CDR1 and CDR2: SGHTA and FQGTGA. The CDR3 spans 16 residues. CDR3 in amino acids: CASSQGLAGGSSEQFF. Written as DNA, the CDR3 is TGTGCCAGCAGCCAGGGACTAGCGGGAGGTTCTAGTGAGCAGTTCTTC.

The V and J genes are TRBV5-1 and TRBJ2-5; 7 nucleotides line up with TRBD1. Germline CDR1 and CDR2: SGHRS and YFSETQ. This CDR3 contains 15 residues. J was trimmed by 2 bases and V by 6 bases; bases with no gene match: 10. The CDR3: CASTTYGQVQETQYF. The DNA of the CDR3 is TGCGCCAGCACGACCTATGGACAGGTTCAAGAGACCCAGTACTTC.

The rearrangement links TRBV5-1 to TRBJ2-7; no definite D call. Germline V CDR1 and CDR2: SGHRS, YFSETQ. Trimming removed 2 bases at V and 7 bases at J, with 16 bases between. The CDR3 is 14 residues long. The CDR3 bases are TGCGCCAGCAGCTTTCTGTCAGGATCGGAAGAGCAGTACTTC. It encodes CASSFLSGSEEQYF.

The chain links TRBV15 to TRBJ1-2, with a weak D call TRBD1 (5 bases). V was shortened by 0 bases and J by 4 bases, with 18 bases between the two germline ends. CDR1 is LNHNV, CDR2 YYDKDF, per germline (reference sequence). This CDR3 region has 17 residues. Written as DNA, the CDR3 is TGTGCCACCAGCAGAGATCATGGAGCCCAGGGCTCCTATGGCTACACCTTC. It yields the protein CATSRDHGAQGSYGYTF.

This clone occurred once. This chain links TRBV11-2 with TRBJ2-7, with D maybe TRBD1 (6 bases). Germline lookup yields CDR1 SGHAT and CDR2 FQNNGV. The CDR3 sequence is 13 residues long. The ends were cut back, 7 bases at V and 4 bases at J, with 14 bases in the middle. The CDR3 region is CASTTGADYEQYF. In DNA, the CDR3 is TGTGCCAGCACGACAGGCGCCGATTACGAGCAGTACTTC.